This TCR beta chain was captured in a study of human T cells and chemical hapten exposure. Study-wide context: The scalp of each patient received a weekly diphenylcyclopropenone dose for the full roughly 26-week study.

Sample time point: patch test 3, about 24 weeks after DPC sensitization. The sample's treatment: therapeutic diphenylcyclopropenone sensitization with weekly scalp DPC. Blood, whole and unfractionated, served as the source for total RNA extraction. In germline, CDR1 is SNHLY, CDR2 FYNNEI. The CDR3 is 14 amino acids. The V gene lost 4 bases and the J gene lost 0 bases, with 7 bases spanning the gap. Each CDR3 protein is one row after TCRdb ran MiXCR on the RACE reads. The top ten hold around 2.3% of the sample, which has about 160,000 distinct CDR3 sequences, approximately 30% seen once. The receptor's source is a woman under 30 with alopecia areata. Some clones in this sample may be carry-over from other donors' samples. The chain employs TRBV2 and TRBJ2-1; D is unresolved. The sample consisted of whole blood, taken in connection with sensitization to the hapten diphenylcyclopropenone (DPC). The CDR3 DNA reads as TGTGCCAGCAGTGGCGTACTCTCCTACAATGAGCAGTTCTTC. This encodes CASSGVLSYNEQFF.